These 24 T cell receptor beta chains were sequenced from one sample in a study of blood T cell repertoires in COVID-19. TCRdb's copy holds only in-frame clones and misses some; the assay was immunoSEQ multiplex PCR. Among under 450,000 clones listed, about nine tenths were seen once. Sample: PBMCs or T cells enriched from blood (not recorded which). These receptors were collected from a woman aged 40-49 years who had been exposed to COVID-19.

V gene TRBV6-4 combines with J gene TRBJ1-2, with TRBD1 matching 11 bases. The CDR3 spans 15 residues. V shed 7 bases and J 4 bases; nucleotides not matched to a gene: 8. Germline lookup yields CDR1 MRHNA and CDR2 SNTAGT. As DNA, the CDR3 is TGTGCCAGCAAAAAAGGACAGGGGGCGGCCTATGGCTACACCTTC. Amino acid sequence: CASKKGQGAAYGYTF.

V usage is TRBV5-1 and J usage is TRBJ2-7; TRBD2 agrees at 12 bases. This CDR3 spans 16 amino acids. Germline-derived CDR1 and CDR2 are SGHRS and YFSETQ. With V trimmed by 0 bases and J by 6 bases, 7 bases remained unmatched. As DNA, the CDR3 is TGCGCCAGCAGCTTGGGCCTAGCGGGAGGGCAGCTCGAGCAGTACTTC. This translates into CASSLGLAGGQLEQYF.

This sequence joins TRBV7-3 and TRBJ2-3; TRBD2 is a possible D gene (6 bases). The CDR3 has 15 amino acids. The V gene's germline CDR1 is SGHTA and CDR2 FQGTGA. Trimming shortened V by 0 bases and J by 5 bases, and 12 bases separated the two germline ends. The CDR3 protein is CASSLTSRRGDTQYF. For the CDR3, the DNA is TGTGCCAGCAGCTTAACGAGTAGGCGGGGAGATACGCAGTATTTT.

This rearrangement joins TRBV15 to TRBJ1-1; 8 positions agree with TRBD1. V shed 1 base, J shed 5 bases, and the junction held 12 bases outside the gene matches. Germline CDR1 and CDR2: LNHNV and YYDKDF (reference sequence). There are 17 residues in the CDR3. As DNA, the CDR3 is TGTGCCACCAGCAGAGGACAGGGGATGTTTTTGAGGACTGAAGCTTTCTTT. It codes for CATSRGQGMFLRTEAFF.

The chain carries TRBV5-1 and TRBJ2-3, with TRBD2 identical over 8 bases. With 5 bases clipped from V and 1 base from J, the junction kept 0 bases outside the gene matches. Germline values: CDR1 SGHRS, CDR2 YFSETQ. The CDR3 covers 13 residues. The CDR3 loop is CASRREGTDTQYF. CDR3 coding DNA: TGCGCCAGCAGGCGGGAGGGCACAGATACGCAGTATTTT.

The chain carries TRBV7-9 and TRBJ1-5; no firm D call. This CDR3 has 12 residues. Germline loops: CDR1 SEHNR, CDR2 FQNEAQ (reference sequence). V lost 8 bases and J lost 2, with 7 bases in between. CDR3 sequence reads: CASQSGNQPQHF. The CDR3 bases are TGTGCCAGCCAGTCCGGCAATCAGCCCCAGCATTTT.

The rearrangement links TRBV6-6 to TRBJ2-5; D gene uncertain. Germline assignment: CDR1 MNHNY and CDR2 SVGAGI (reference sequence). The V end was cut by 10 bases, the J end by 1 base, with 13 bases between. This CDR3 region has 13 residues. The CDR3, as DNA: TGTGCCATAAGCAGAGACTCCCAAGAGACCCAGTACTTC. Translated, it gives CAISRDSQETQYF.

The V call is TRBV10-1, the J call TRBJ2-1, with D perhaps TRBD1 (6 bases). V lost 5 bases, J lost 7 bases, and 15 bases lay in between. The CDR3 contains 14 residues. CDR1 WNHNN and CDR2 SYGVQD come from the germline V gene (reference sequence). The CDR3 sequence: CASSRSRGKNEQFF. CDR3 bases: TGCGCCAGCAGTCGGTCCAGGGGAAAGAATGAGCAGTTCTTC.

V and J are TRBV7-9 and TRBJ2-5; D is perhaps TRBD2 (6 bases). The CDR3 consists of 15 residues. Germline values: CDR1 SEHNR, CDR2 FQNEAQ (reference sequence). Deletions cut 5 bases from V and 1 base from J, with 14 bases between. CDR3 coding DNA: TGTGCCAGCAGCCCACGAGGGACTCCCCAAGAGACCCAGTACTTC. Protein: CASSPRGTPQETQYF. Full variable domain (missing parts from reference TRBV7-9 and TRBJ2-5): DTGVSQNPRHKITKRGQNVTFRCDPISEHNRLYWYRQTLGQGPEFLTYFQNEAQLEKSRLLSDRFSAERPKGSFSTLEIQRTEQGDSAMYLCASSPRGTPQETQYFGPGTRLLVL.

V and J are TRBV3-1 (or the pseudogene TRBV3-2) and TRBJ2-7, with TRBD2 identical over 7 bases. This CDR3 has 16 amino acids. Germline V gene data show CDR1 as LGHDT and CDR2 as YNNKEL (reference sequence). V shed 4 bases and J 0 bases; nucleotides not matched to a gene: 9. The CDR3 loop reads CASSRSPAGDSYEQYF. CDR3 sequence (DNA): TGTGCCAGCAGCCGATCGCCGGCGGGGGACTCCTACGAGCAGTACTTC.

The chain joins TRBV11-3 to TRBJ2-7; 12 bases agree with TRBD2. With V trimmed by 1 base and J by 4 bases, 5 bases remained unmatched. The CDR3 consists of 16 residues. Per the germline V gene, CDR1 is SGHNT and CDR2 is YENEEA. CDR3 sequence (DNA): TGTGCCAGCAGCTTAGGTCTGCTAGCGGGAGGGTACGAGCAGTACTTC. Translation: CASSLGLLAGGYEQYF.

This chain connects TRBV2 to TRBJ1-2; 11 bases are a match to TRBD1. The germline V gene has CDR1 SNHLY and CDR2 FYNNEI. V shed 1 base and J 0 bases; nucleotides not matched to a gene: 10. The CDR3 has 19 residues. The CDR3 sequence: CASSEGEWDRGISNYGYTF. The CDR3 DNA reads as TGTGCCAGCAGTGAAGGGGAATGGGACAGGGGGATTTCTAACTATGGCTACACCTTC.

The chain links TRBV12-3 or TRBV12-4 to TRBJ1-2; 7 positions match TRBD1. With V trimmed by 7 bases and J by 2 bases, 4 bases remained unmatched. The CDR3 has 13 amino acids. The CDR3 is CASNPGQNYGYTF. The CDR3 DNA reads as TGTGCCAGCAATCCGGGACAGAACTATGGCTACACCTTC.

CDR3 DNA: TGTGCCAGCAGTCCGGCAGGGGCACAGCCCCAGCATTTT. Its protein is CASSPAGAQPQHF. The V and J genes are TRBV7-9 and TRBJ1-5; D may be TRBD1 (6 bases). Between the trimmed V and J ends, which lost 6 bases and 7 bases, there was a span of 13 bases. CDR1 is SEHNR, CDR2 FQNEAQ, per germline (reference sequence). CDR3 size: 13 residues.

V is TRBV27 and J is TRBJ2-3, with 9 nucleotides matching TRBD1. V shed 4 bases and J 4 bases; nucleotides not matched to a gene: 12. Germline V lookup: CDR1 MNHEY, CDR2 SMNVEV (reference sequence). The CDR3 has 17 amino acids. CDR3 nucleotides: TGTGCCAGCAGTTATCGCCCGGGACAGGGAGGAGCAGATACGCAGTATTTT. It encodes CASSYRPGQGGADTQYF.

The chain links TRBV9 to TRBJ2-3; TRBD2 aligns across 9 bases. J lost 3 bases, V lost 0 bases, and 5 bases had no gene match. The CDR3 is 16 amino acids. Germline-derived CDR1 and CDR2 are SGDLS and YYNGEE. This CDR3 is CASSVGASGATDTQYF. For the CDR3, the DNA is TGTGCCAGCAGCGTAGGGGCTAGCGGGGCAACAGATACGCAGTATTTT.

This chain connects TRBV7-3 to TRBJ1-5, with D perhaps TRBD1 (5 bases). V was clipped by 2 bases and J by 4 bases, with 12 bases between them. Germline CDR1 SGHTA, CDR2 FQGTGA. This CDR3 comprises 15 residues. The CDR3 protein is CASSLFPGVNQPQHF. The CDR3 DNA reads TGTGCCAGCAGCTTATTCCCGGGGGTAAATCAGCCCCAGCATTTT. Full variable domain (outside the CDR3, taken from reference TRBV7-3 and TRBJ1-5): GAGVSQTPSNKVTEKGKYVELRCDPISGHTALYWYRQSLGQGPEFLIYFQGTGAADDSGLPNDRFFAVRPEGSVSTLKIQRTERGDSAVYLCASSLFPGVNQPQHFGDGTRLSIL.

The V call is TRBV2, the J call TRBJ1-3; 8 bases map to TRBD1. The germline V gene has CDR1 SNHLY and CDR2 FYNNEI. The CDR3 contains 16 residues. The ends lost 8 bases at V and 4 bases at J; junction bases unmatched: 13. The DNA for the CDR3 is TGTGCCAGCGGAGCTGGACAGGGTCACTCCGGAAACACCATATATTTT. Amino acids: CASGAGQGHSGNTIYF.

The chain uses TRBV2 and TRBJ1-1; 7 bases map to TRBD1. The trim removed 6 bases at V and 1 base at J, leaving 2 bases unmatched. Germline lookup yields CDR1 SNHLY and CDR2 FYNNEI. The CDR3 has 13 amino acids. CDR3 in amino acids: CASRRGRNTEAFF. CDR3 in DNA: TGTGCCAGCAGAAGGGGGCGGAACACTGAAGCTTTCTTT.

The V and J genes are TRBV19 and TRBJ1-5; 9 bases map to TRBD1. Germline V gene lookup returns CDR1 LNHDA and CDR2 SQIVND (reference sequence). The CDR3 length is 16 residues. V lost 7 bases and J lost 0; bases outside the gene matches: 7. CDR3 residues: CASIPGQGLSNQPQHF. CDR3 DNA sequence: TGTGCCAGTATCCCGGGACAGGGACTTAGCAATCAGCCCCAGCATTTT. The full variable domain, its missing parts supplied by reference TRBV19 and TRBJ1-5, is DGGITQSPKYLFRKEGQNVTLSCEQNLNHDAMYWYRQDPGQGLRLIYYSQIVNDFQKGDIAEGYSVSREKKESFPLTVTSAQKNPTAFYLCASIPGQGLSNQPQHFGDGTRLSIL.

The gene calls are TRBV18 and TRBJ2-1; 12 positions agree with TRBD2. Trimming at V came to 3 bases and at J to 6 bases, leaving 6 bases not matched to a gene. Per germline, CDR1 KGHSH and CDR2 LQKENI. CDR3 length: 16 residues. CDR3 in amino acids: CASSPTGLAGGNEQFF. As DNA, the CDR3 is TGTGCCAGCTCACCTACGGGACTAGCGGGTGGCAATGAGCAGTTCTTC.

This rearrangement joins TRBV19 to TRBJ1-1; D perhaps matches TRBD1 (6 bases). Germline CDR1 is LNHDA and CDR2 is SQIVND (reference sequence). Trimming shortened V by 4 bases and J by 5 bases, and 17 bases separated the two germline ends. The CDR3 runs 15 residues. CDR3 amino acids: CASSSIRGGGTEAFF. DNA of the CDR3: TGTGCCAGTAGTAGCATAAGGGGGGGAGGGACTGAAGCTTTCTTT. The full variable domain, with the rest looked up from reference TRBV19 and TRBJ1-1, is DGGITQSPKYLFRKEGQNVTLSCEQNLNHDAMYWYRQDPGQGLRLIYYSQIVNDFQKGDIAEGYSVSREKKESFPLTVTSAQKNPTAFYLCASSSIRGGGTEAFFGQGTRLTVV.

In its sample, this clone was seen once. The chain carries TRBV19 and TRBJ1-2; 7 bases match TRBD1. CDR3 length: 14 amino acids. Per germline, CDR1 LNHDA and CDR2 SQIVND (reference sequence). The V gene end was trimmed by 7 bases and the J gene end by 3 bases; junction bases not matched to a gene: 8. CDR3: CASTPTGTYYGYTF. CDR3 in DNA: TGTGCCAGTACCCCGACAGGGACTTACTATGGCTACACCTTC.

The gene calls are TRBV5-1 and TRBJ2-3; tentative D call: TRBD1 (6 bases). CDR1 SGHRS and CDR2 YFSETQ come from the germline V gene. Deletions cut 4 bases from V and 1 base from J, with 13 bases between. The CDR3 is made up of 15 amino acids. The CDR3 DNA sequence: TGCGCCAGCAGCAGCATGGGGGCGGGCACAGATACGCAGTATTTT. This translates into CASSSMGAGTDTQYF.